Listed here is a single TCR beta chain. The antigen remains unidentified. This sample's time point: newly diagnosed GD, antithyroid drugs for less than 3 months. PBMC-extracted RNA yielded the TCR library. CDR1 GTSNPN and CDR2 SVGIG come from the germline V gene (reference sequence). The CDR3 is 14 residues long. Trimming removed 2 bases at V and 2 bases at J, with 13 bases between. This specimen belongs to a study of regulatory T cells in long-lasting Graves disease. HTBI primers from iRepertoire and Arm-PCR of CDR3 regions yielded the TCR beta libraries. TCRdb re-called the multiplex PCR reads with MiXCR, one entry per CDR3 protein. The top ten clones hold around 12% of a sample with 550,000 to 600,000 distinct CDR3 sequences, about 15% of them seen once. Notes on the study in general: It was in persistent disease that TRBV28, TRBJ1-2 and TRBJ2-5 were favored. Those with persistent Graves' had less TCR diversity than newly diagnosed patients.

In addition, the sample was reused for a study of T cells in Graves' hyperthyroidism and ophthalmopathy. From that study: First-round RT-PCR targeting the TCR CDR3 was performed with the HTBI primer set.

The genes are TRBV30 and TRBJ2-7; D is possibly TRBD2 (6 bases). This sequence originates from a man aged 18 to 29 with Graves disease. The source material was peripheral blood mononuclear cells (PBMCs), sampled at new diagnosis, from a patient treated with antithyroid drugs. This CDR3 is CAWSPLARAYEQYF. CDR3 DNA: TGTGCCTGGAGTCCCCTAGCGCGCGCCTACGAGCAGTACTTC.